The rows below give T cell receptor beta chains drawn from one sample of a study of blood T cell repertoires in COVID-19. The protocol was immunoSEQ multiplex PCR, while the TCRdb copy is restricted to in-frame clones and leaves out a portion. The repertoire has roughly 100,000 clones, about 85% of them found once; the top ten carry approximately 2%. What was sequenced was peripheral blood. The receptors derive from a man aged 50-60 years with active COVID-19. CDR3s include the opening cysteine and the closing phenylalanine or tryptophan. The D gene is left open where the match is weak. Clone size is stated in some rows and not others, as once, few, many or a class when expanded.

J	size	V	D	DNA	CDR3
TRBJ2-3	-	TRBV2	TRBD2	TGTGCCAGCAGTACTTTGCGGGGGGCCAGCACAGATACGCAGTATTTT	CASSTLRGASTDTQYF
TRBJ1-1	-	TRBV7-9	-	TGTGCCAGCAGCCCAACCACCCCGGGCACTGAAGCTTTCTTT	CASSPTTPGTEAFF
TRBJ1-1	-	TRBV29-1	-	TGCAGCGTCATTGCGTGGGGAGGCACTGAAGCTTTCTTT	CSVIAWGGTEAFF
TRBJ2-1	-	TRBV10-3	-	TGTGCCACCGTGAGCCTCGGGACTTCAAACAATGAGCAGTTCTTC	CATVSLGTSNNEQFF
TRBJ1-4	few	TRBV25-1	TRBD1	TGTGCCAGCACCCCCGGACAGGGGAGAGAAAAACTGTTTTTT	CASTPGQGREKLFF
TRBJ2-3	-	TRBV7-3	TRBD2	TGTGCCAGCAGCGCCCAACTAGCGGGGGGGCGAAATACGCAGTATTTT	CASSAQLAGGRNTQYF
TRBJ1-3	-	TRBV5-6	-	TGTGCCAGCAGCTTGTCGACAGCCTCTGGAAACACCATATATTTT	CASSLSTASGNTIYF
TRBJ2-2	-	TRBV6-2/TRBV6-3	TRBD2	TGTGCCAGCAGTTACCTGGGACTAGCGGGGGGAACCGGGGAGCTGTTTTTT	CASSYLGLAGGTGELFF
TRBJ2-7	-	TRBV11-2	TRBD2	TGTGCCAGCAGCTTAGAGGCGGGGGGAGTACCCTACGAGCAGTACTTC	CASSLEAGGVPYEQYF
TRBJ1-1	-	TRBV6-6	-	TGTGCCAGCAGCGCCGCCCCCAGAGACTCTGAAGCTTTCTTT	CASSAAPRDSEAFF
TRBJ2-7	-	TRBV6-2/TRBV6-3	TRBD2	TGTGCCAGCAGTTACAGGCGGGGGGGACAGACTTACGAGCAGTACTTC	CASSYRRGGQTYEQYF
TRBJ2-5	-	TRBV9	-	TGTGCCAGCAGCGTAGGGACTATCCAAGAGACCCAGTACTTC	CASSVGTIQETQYF
TRBJ1-2	-	TRBV19	TRBD1	TGTGCCAGTAATTCACAGGGGGGGAATGGCTACACCTTC	CASNSQGGNGYTF
TRBJ1-1	-	TRBV19	TRBD1	TGTGCCAGTAGTCTCAGGGGGGCGAACACTGAAGCTTTCTTT	CASSLRGANTEAFF
TRBJ1-6	-	TRBV6-4	TRBD1	TGTGCCAGCAGCCTGGACAGGGGGATGAATTCACCCCTCCACTTT	CASSLDRGMNSPLHF
TRBJ2-1	-	TRBV30	TRBD2	TGTGCCCTCCTCGGGGGGGACCCCCGGAGGAATGAGCAGTTCTTC	CALLGGDPRRNEQFF
TRBJ1-1	-	TRBV11-2	-	TGTGCCAGCAGCTTAGGGTGGTCGGGGAGTTCGAACACTGAAGCTTTCTTT	CASSLGWSGSSNTEAFF
TRBJ2-5	-	TRBV6-2/TRBV6-3	TRBD1	TGTGCCAGCAGTCCCAGGGGGACCATTAAAGAGACCCAGTACTTC	CASSPRGTIKETQYF
TRBJ2-7	-	TRBV11-2	TRBD2	TGTGCCAGCACTTTAGCGGGGATTTCCTACGAGCAGTACTTC	CASTLAGISYEQYF
TRBJ2-2	once	TRBV5-6	-	TGTGCCAGCAGCTTTCGGCGGGCCGGGGAGCTGTTTTTT	CASSFRRAGELFF
TRBJ2-1	-	TRBV4-1	-	TGCGCCAGCAGCCTGGCACTAGGTTCCTACAATGAGCAGTTCTTC	CASSLALGSYNEQFF
TRBJ1-3	-	TRBV5-1	-	TGCGCCAGCAGCCTACAAGGAGAGTCCGGGGGAAACACCATATATTTT	CASSLQGESGGNTIYF
TRBJ1-1	-	TRBV2	-	TGTGCCAGCATTGTACGGGTCGAAGCTTTCTTT	CASIVRVEAFF
TRBJ2-5	-	TRBV2	TRBD2	TGTGCCAGCAGTGAACGGACTAGCGGGGGGAGGGAGACCCAGTACTTC	CASSERTSGGRETQYF
TRBJ1-4	once	TRBV4-2	-	TGTGCCAGCAGCCGCGACCGAGGTTCTAATGAAAAACTGTTTTTT	CASSRDRGSNEKLFF
TRBJ2-1	-	TRBV5-4	TRBD2	TGTGCCAGCAGCTCGGGACTAGCGGGTCCTTCTTCTTACAATGAGCAGTTCTTC	CASSSGLAGPSSYNEQFF
TRBJ1-5	-	TRBV5-8	-	TGTGCCAGCAGCTTGAGCGGGGTCAACAATCAGCCCCAGCATTTT	CASSLSGVNNQPQHF
TRBJ1-2	-	TRBV5-6	TRBD1	TGTGCCAGCAGCTTCGACAGGGAAAAGGCTAACTATGGCTACACCTTC	CASSFDREKANYGYTF
TRBJ1-2	few	TRBV30	-	TGTGCCTGGAGTGTAGAACGCCGGTATGGCTACACCTTC	CAWSVERRYGYTF
TRBJ2-7	-	TRBV12-5	-	TGTGCTAGTGGTTCCCCCGGGGAATCACAGTACTTC	CASGSPGESQYF
TRBJ1-1	few	TRBV19	TRBD1	TGTGCCAGTAGTATGGCGGGACAGGGTAACACTGAAGCTTTCTTT	CASSMAGQGNTEAFF
TRBJ2-5	-	TRBV18	-	TGTGCCAGCTCACCACTGGGGCGCCAAGAGACCCAGTACTTC	CASSPLGRQETQYF
TRBJ2-7	-	TRBV27	-	TGTGCCAGCAGTTTGGAGGCAGGGGCCTACGAGCAGTACTTC	CASSLEAGAYEQYF
TRBJ2-7	-	TRBV18	TRBD2	TGTGCCAGCTCACCAACTATTAGCGGGGGGAGCCACGAGCAGTACTTC	CASSPTISGGSHEQYF
TRBJ2-7	-	TRBV7-2	TRBD1	TGTGCCAGCAGCTTATCTTCAGGGGGTTACGAGCAGTACTTC	CASSLSSGGYEQYF
TRBJ2-3	once	TRBV4-2	TRBD2	TGTGCCAGCAGCCCAGCCGGGACTAGCGGGAGAGATACGCAGTATTTT	CASSPAGTSGRDTQYF
TRBJ1-2	once	TRBV5-6	TRBD1	TGTGCCAGCAGCATAGGTCTAACAGGGGCAAGAAACTATGGCTACACCTTC	CASSIGLTGARNYGYTF
TRBJ2-1	-	TRBV29-1	-	TGCAGCGTCGGCCCCCTGGGGCGAGTCCATGAGCAGTTCTTC	CSVGPLGRVHEQFF
TRBJ2-7	-	TRBV4-1	-	TGCGCCAGCAGCCAAGTCCCAGGGATCTCCTACGAGCAGTACTTC	CASSQVPGISYEQYF
TRBJ2-7	-	TRBV30	-	TGTGCCTGGGCAACGGCCTACGAGCAGTACTTC	CAWATAYEQYF
TRBJ1-4	-	TRBV5-1	TRBD1	TGCGCCAGCAGGTCCGAGTCCGGGACAGGGGGCACAACTAATGAAAAACTGTTTTTT	CASRSESGTGGTTNEKLFF
TRBJ2-1	few	TRBV7-6	-	TGTGCCAGCAGCCCGGGATGGGGACAAGCTCGGGATGAGCAGTTCTTC	CASSPGWGQARDEQFF
TRBJ1-1	-	TRBV29-1	-	TGCAGCCCCGTGAGGTCAGACACTGAAGCTTTCTTT	CSPVRSDTEAFF
TRBJ2-5	-	TRBV9	TRBD2	TGTGCCAGCAGCGTAGGTAGCGGGGGGGCGGAGACCCAGTACTTC	CASSVGSGGAETQYF
TRBJ1-5	-	TRBV6-5	TRBD1	TGTGCCAGCAGCTGGGACAGGGGTGAGGATCAGCCCCAGCATTTT	CASSWDRGEDQPQHF